These 12 T cell receptor beta chains share one sample of origin, sequenced in a study of CD8+CD57+ T cells in acquired aplastic anemia. Sequenced patients had shown CD8+CD57+ cell expansion by flow cytometry. Profiling that covered TCR beta VDJ and CDR3 relied on genomic DNA as its template. MiXCR, applied by TCRdb to the reads, yields one record per CDR3 protein. The sample carries around 170,000 distinct CDR3 sequences, under 55% recorded once. Sequencing input: sorted CD4+, CD8+, or CD8+CD57+ T cells (not recorded which) from PBMCs. All receptors derive from a human donor with aplastic anemia.

V and J are TRBV6-1 and TRBJ2-7, with D perhaps matching TRBD2 (6 bases). V dropped 6 bases and J dropped 4 bases, with 16 bases sitting between them. The CDR3 sequence is 14 residues long. Looked up from germline, CDR1 is MNHNS and CDR2 is SASEGT. CDR3 residues: CASRGTGILYEQYF. The CDR3, as DNA: TGTGCCAGCAGGGGGACTGGGATACTATACGAGCAGTACTTC.

The chain uses TRBV12-3 or TRBV12-4 and TRBJ1-4; 7 nucleotides match TRBD1. J gave up 2 bases and V 7 bases, and 16 bases lay outside the gene matches. There are 18 residues in the CDR3. The CDR3 region has the DNA TGTGCCAGCACCTTGTCGGCAGGGGGTTATTGGACTAATGAAAAACTGTTTTTT. Its translation is CASTLSAGGYWTNEKLFF.

The table lists this clonotype with a count of one. The rearrangement links TRBV14 to TRBJ1-6; D unresolved. The CDR3 covers 13 residues. V lost 1 base, J lost 10 bases, and 8 bases lay in between. Germline V gives CDR1 SGHDN, CDR2 FVKESK. CDR3 protein: CASSQGSQSPLHF. The CDR3 bases are TGTGCCAGCAGCCAAGGGAGTCAGTCACCCCTCCACTTT.

This clonotype has ten or more counts. The chain links TRBV5-1 to TRBJ2-5, with D possibly being TRBD1 (5 bases). The CDR3 is made up of 15 amino acids. The germline gives CDR1 SGHRS, CDR2 YFSETQ. Trimming took off 0 bases at V and 2 bases at J, with 11 bases between the two ends. The CDR3 spells CASSLARGFQETQYF. The CDR3, as DNA: TGCGCCAGCAGCTTGGCTAGGGGCTTTCAAGAGACCCAGTACTTC. Filled out from reference TRBV5-1 and TRBJ2-5, the complete variable domain reads KAGVTQTPRYLIKTRGQQVTLSCSPISGHRSVSWYQQTPGQGLQFLFEYFSETQRNKGNFPGRFSGRQFSNSRSEMNVSTLELGDSALYLCASSLARGFQETQYFGPGTRLLVL.

The chain is built from TRBV19 and TRBJ1-5; D is undetermined. Trimming stripped 6 bases from V and 4 bases from J, with 10 bases between. Germline assignment: CDR1 LNHDA and CDR2 SQIVND (reference sequence). The CDR3 runs 13 residues. Written as DNA, the CDR3 is TGTGCCAGTAGAGGTTCGCAAAATCAGCCCCAGCATTTT. It translates to CASRGSQNQPQHF.

The V call is TRBV5-1, the J call TRBJ1-3, with D perhaps TRBD1 (6 bases). With 1 base removed from V and 0 bases from J, the gap between germline ends came to 14 bases. The CDR3 runs 17 residues. Germline V gives CDR1 SGHRS, CDR2 YFSETQ. The CDR3 spells CASSLQGPGLSGNTIYF. DNA of the CDR3: TGCGCCAGCAGCTTGCAGGGGCCCGGACTCTCTGGAAACACCATATATTTT.

This rearrangement joins TRBV2 to TRBJ2-1; D possibly corresponds to TRBD2 (5 bases). In germline, CDR1 is SNHLY, CDR2 FYNNEI. With 6 bases removed from V and 4 bases from J, the gap between germline ends came to 13 bases. The CDR3 contains 14 residues. The CDR3 bases are TGTGCCAGCAGGGAGGCGTCAGCTTACAATGAGCAGTTCTTC. Its translation: CASREASAYNEQFF.

This clonotype came up many times. The gene calls are TRBV5-1 and TRBJ2-3; D gene ambiguous. Germline CDR1 and CDR2: SGHRS and YFSETQ. With 6 bases removed from V and 2 bases from J, the gap between germline ends came to 13 bases. CDR3 length: 14 amino acids. This CDR3 reads CASMDLSSTDTQYF. Here the CDR3 DNA reads TGCGCCAGCATGGATCTTTCCTCCACAGATACGCAGTATTTT.

V gene TRBV2 combines with J gene TRBJ1-1, with D hard to call. Trimming pared 2 bases from V and 6 bases from J, leaving 7 bases between. Per germline, CDR1 SNHLY and CDR2 FYNNEI. The CDR3 loop spans 12 amino acids. The CDR3 DNA sequence: TGTGCCAGCAGTGAACGAGGTGCTGAAGCTTTCTTT. This translates into CASSERGAEAFF.

The CDR3 loop is CATSALENYGYTF. In nucleotides, the CDR3 is TGCGCGACCAGTGCACTCGAAAACTATGGCTACACCTTC. This sequence joins TRBV29-1 and TRBJ1-2; D gene unclear. Germline V CDR1 and CDR2: SQVTM, ANQGSEA. The CDR3 consists of 13 residues.

This chain links TRBV2 with TRBJ1-5; the D is unclear. Trimming took 6 bases from V and 5 from J, leaving 5 bases between them. The CDR3 has 11 residues. CDR1 and CDR2 (germline): SNHLY, FYNNEI. The CDR3 region is CASRMDQPQHF. As DNA, the CDR3 is TGTGCCAGCAGGATGGATCAGCCCCAGCATTTT.

This clonotype showed up many times. CDR3 region: CASLSQDGVSPLHF. The CDR3 DNA reads as TGTGCCAGCCTCTCGCAGGACGGAGTATCACCCCTCCACTTT. The chain couples TRBV5-5 to TRBJ1-6; D gene ambiguous. V dropped 7 bases and J dropped 10 bases, with 18 bases sitting between them. Germline V gives CDR1 SGHKS, CDR2 YYEKEE (reference sequence). This CDR3 comprises 14 residues.